This T cell receptor beta chain was captured by sequencing in a study of OX40 agonist ivuxolimab in advanced cancers. Overall study context: The study gave patients intravenous ivuxolimab at 0.01 to 10 mg/kg every 2 weeks. General study results and limits: In CD8+ T cells, expanded clones were on average more numerous than in CD4+.

For this clone: The antigen remains unidentified.

V was shortened by 6 bases and J by 5 bases, with 20 bases between the two germline ends. The CDR3 loop spans 16 amino acids. The assay was immunoSEQ multiplex PCR, and TCRdb's table has in-frame clones only and misses some. This table has over 50,000 clones, approximately 90% appearing once. The sequencing used CD4+ or CD8+ T cells sorted from blood, collected in a trial of the OX40 agonist ivuxolimab. The TCR originated in an adult with an advanced solid tumor such as melanoma, head and neck, liver or kidney cancer. This chain joins TRBV6-7 and TRBJ1-5; D may be TRBD1 (5 bases). TRBV6-7 falls under the ORF class, with uncertain function. CDR3 nucleotides: TGTGCCAGCAGATCCCTACCGGGCAGGGAATATCAGCCCCAGCATTTT. This gives the protein CASRSLPGREYQPQHF.